One and the same sample provided the 30 T cell receptor beta chains below, sequenced in a study of blood T cell repertoires in COVID-19. The data were produced by immunoSEQ multiplex PCR, yet TCRdb's version contains in-frame clones alone and is incomplete. The sample carries roughly 150,000 clones, roughly 80% recorded once. Sequenced sample: peripheral blood. These receptors were taken from a man in his 60s who had recovered from COVID-19.

DNA for the CDR3: TGCGCCAGCAGCCAAGATACGGCGGGAGGTACAGATACGCAGTATTTT. This encodes CASSQDTAGGTDTQYF. This rearrangement joins TRBV4-3 to TRBJ2-3; TRBD2 matches at 8 bases. V shed 0 bases and J 3 bases; nucleotides not matched to a gene: 5. The germline V gene encodes CDR1 LGHNA and CDR2 YSLEER. The CDR3 has 16 amino acids.

The rearrangement joins TRBV30 to TRBJ1-4; no clear D gene. The CDR3 is 14 residues long. Germline CDR1 and CDR2: GTSNPN and SVGIG (reference sequence). V shed 3 bases and J shed 6 bases, with 14 bases lying between them. DNA for the CDR3: TGTGCCTGGAGGCCATTTTGGGGAGATGAAAAACTGTTTTTT. Translating it yields CAWRPFWGDEKLFF. Looking up the rest from reference TRBV30 and TRBJ1-4 gives the full variable domain: SQTIHQWPATLVQPVGSPLSLECTVEGTSNPNLYWYRQAAGRGLQLLFYSVGIGQISSEVPQNLSASRPQDRQFILSSKKLLLSDSGFYLCAWRPFWGDEKLFFGSGTQLSVL.

Remarks on this clone: The same CDR3 can be traced to other DNA sequences in this sample. The chain uses TRBV6-5 and TRBJ1-2; no firm D call. V lost 2 bases and J lost 7, with 5 bases in between. CDR3 length equals 11 residues. The germline gives CDR1 MNHEY, CDR2 SVGAGI. DNA of the CDR3: TGTGCCAGCAGTTACGGAGGTGGCTACACCTTC. Its protein is CASSYGGGYTF.

J is TRBJ1-4 and V is TRBV4-1; the D is unclear. V was pared by 1 base and J by 0 bases, with 15 bases between. The CDR3 runs to 18 residues. CDR1 and CDR2 from the germline V gene are MGHRA and YSYEKL. CDR3 in DNA: TGCGCCAGCAGCCAAGGTATGCGGTACCTTTCAACTAATGAAAAACTGTTTTTT. This sequence encodes CASSQGMRYLSTNEKLFF.

Remarks on this clone: The germline gene is not matched at one end of the junction; a read error may be the cause. The chain is built from TRBV7-7 and TRBJ2-1; TRBD1 agrees at 11 bases. The CDR3 runs 14 residues. Germline V lookup: CDR1 SSHAT, CDR2 FNYEAQ (reference sequence). CDR3 nucleotide sequence: TGTGCTAGCAGCTCCGGGACAGGGGGCAATGAGCAGTTCTTC. This gives the protein CASSSGTGGNEQFF.

The V call is TRBV4-1, the J call TRBJ2-7; 9 bases align to TRBD2. Germline assignment: CDR1 MGHRA and CDR2 YSYEKL. The CDR3 is 16 amino acids. V dropped 3 bases and J dropped 4; count of bases not matched to a gene: 10. DNA of the CDR3: TGCGCCAGCAGCCATAGGGGGAGCGGGAGGAGTTACGAGCAGTACTTC. Its translation is CASSHRGSGRSYEQYF.

The sample holds a few counts of this clone. The rearrangement uses TRBV5-1 and TRBJ1-2, with D possibly matching TRBD1 (6 bases). This CDR3 comprises 15 residues. V was clipped by 4 bases and J by 8 bases, with 21 bases between them. The germline CDR1 and CDR2 sequences are SGHRS and YFSETQ. This CDR3 reads CASSATGPPSMGYTF. The CDR3 DNA sequence: TGCGCCAGCAGCGCAACAGGGCCCCCCTCCATGGGCTACACCTTC.

V is TRBV11-2 and J is TRBJ2-5; 7 bases map to TRBD2. Germline CDR1 reads SGHAT; CDR2 reads FQNNGV. With V trimmed by 3 bases and J by 4 bases, 5 bases remained unmatched. This CDR3 spans 14 amino acids. The CDR3 spells CASSLGGSIETQYF. CDR3 nucleotides: TGTGCCAGCAGCTTGGGCGGGAGTATAGAGACCCAGTACTTC. Looking up the rest from reference TRBV11-2 and TRBJ2-5 gives the full variable domain: EAGVAQSPRYKIIEKRQSVAFWCNPISGHATLYWYQQILGQGPKLLIQFQNNGVVDDSQLPKDRFSAERLKGVDSTLKIQPAKLEDSAVYLCASSLGGSIETQYFGPGTRLLVL.

Many counts were recorded for this clone. The chain uses TRBV6-1 and TRBJ2-1, with 12 nucleotides matching TRBD2. CDR1 is MNHNS, CDR2 SASEGT, per germline. Losses at the gene ends were 2 bases for V and 2 bases for J; bases not matched to a gene: 4. This CDR3 has 17 amino acids. The CDR3 is CASSETSGRPPYNEQFF. CDR3 bases: TGTGCCAGCAGTGAAACTAGCGGGAGGCCCCCCTACAATGAGCAGTTCTTC.

The chain employs TRBV6-2 or TRBV6-3 and TRBJ2-2; 9 bases align to TRBD1. The CDR3 loop spans 14 amino acids. Germline CDR1 and CDR2: MNHEY and SVGEGT. J was trimmed by 9 bases and V by 5 bases; bases with no gene match: 7. CDR3 sequence reads: CASSEGQGVRELFF. In DNA form, the CDR3 reads TGTGCCAGCAGTGAGGGACAGGGAGTCCGGGAGCTGTTTTTT.

This clone was counted a few times. The chain recombines TRBV2 with TRBJ2-5; 9 positions match TRBD2. CDR1 and CDR2 (germline): SNHLY, FYNNEI. With V trimmed by 2 bases and J by 3 bases, 10 bases remained unmatched. The CDR3 spans 17 residues. Written as DNA, the CDR3 is TGTGCCAGCAGTGAAACCAGCGGGAGGCCGATGAAAGAGACCCAGTACTTC. Translation gives CASSETSGRPMKETQYF.

The chain is built from TRBV10-3 and TRBJ1-6, with 7 bases fitting TRBD1. CDR3 length: 14 amino acids. Germline assignment: CDR1 ENHRY and CDR2 SYGVKD. V shed 8 bases and J 4 bases; nucleotides not matched to a gene: 5. CDR3 bases: TGTGCCATCCAGGACAGGCTATATAATTCACCCCTCCACTTT. Amino acid sequence: CAIQDRLYNSPLHF.

The gene calls are TRBV19 and TRBJ2-2; no reliable D call. Germline V gene lookup returns CDR1 LNHDA and CDR2 SQIVND (reference sequence). This CDR3 spans 11 amino acids. Trimming took off 9 bases at V and 2 bases at J, with 4 bases between the two ends. The CDR3 here is CASRNTGELFF. In nucleotides, the CDR3 is TGTGCCAGCAGAAACACCGGGGAGCTGTTTTTT.

The chain joins TRBV4-1 to TRBJ1-1; D is unclear. CDR1 is MGHRA, CDR2 YSYEKL, per germline. The CDR3 totals 14 residues. The ends were cut back, 3 bases at V and 1 base at J, with 9 bases in the middle. The chain's CDR3 is CASSHPSGNTEAFF. In DNA form, the CDR3 reads TGCGCCAGCAGCCACCCGAGCGGGAACACTGAAGCTTTCTTT.

The chain links TRBV18 to TRBJ2-3, with 9 bases lining up with TRBD1. After removal of 4 bases from V and 3 bases from J, the junction contained 5 bases not matched to a gene. CDR1 is KGHSH, CDR2 LQKENI, per germline. There are 15 residues in the CDR3. The CDR3 here is CASSLGQGKTDTQYF. The CDR3 bases are TGTGCCAGCTCACTGGGACAGGGTAAAACAGATACGCAGTATTTT.

V is TRBV27 and J is TRBJ2-1; D call uncertain. V lost 4 bases and J lost 5, with 9 bases in between. The V gene's germline CDR1 is MNHEY and CDR2 SMNVEV (reference sequence). The CDR3 runs 13 residues. CDR3 coding DNA: TGTGCCAGCAGTTATGCGCCGCACAATGAGCAGTTCTTC. The encoded protein is CASSYAPHNEQFF.

The genes are TRBV28 and TRBJ2-1, with 12 bases fitting TRBD2. CDR3 length: 16 amino acids. Germline assignment: CDR1 MDHEN and CDR2 SYDVKM. The junction had 9 bases not matched to a gene; V was cut back by 5 bases and J by 7 bases. The CDR3 loop reads CASSILAGGPWNEQFF. The CDR3 DNA reads TGTGCCAGCAGTATCCTAGCGGGGGGGCCGTGGAATGAGCAGTTCTTC.

V gene TRBV27 combines with J gene TRBJ2-3; the match to TRBD1 covers 10 bases. The CDR3 runs 16 residues. Germline V gene data show CDR1 as MNHEY and CDR2 as SMNVEV (reference sequence). V shed 2 bases, J shed 2 bases, and the junction held 4 bases outside the gene matches. CDR3 sequence: CASSLIGTGVTDTQYF. CDR3 nucleotide sequence: TGTGCCAGCAGTTTAATAGGGACAGGGGTCACAGATACGCAGTATTTT.

This chain connects TRBV6-2 or TRBV6-3 to TRBJ2-3, with a possible D match to TRBD1 (6 bases). CDR3 length: 16 amino acids. Trimming pared 0 bases from V and 6 bases from J, leaving 16 bases between. CDR1 is MNHEY, CDR2 SVGEGT, per germline. CDR3: CASSYSASQRGDTQYF. CDR3 nucleotides: TGTGCCAGCAGTTACTCGGCCAGTCAAAGGGGGGATACGCAGTATTTT.

The chain joins TRBV5-1 to TRBJ2-4; TRBD2 might be the D (5 bases). The V and J ends lost 4 bases and 2 bases respectively, with 7 bases between them. CDR3 length: 13 amino acids. Germline V gene sequence: CDR1 SGHRS, CDR2 YFSETQ. The CDR3 here is CASSPGTKNIQYF. CDR3 sequence (DNA): TGCGCCAGCAGCCCGGGGACCAAAAACATTCAGTACTTC. The variable domain in full, completed from reference TRBV5-1 and TRBJ2-4, reads KAGVTQTPRYLIKTRGQQVTLSCSPISGHRSVSWYQQTPGQGLQFLFEYFSETQRNKGNFPGRFSGRQFSNSRSEMNVSTLELGDSALYLCASSPGTKNIQYFGAGTRLSVL.

Concerning this clone itself: This specimen includes other DNA sequences encoding the same CDR3. The genes are TRBV28 and TRBJ1-1, with D possibly matching TRBD1 (5 bases). The CDR3 loop spans 14 amino acids. Germline CDR1 MDHEN, CDR2 SYDVKM. V was clipped by 3 bases and J by 1 base, with 9 bases between them. In nucleotides, the CDR3 is TGTGCCAGCAGTTTGGGTCAGGGGAACACTGAAGCTTTCTTT. This translates into CASSLGQGNTEAFF.

The chain employs TRBV7-9 and TRBJ1-5; TRBD1 aligns across 7 bases. Germline CDR1 is SEHNR and CDR2 is FQNEAQ (reference sequence). V lost 7 bases, J lost 5 bases, and 5 bases stayed unmatched. This CDR3 region has 13 residues. The CDR3 nucleotides are TGTGCCAGCACACGTACAGGGGATCAGCCCCAGCATTTT. Protein product: CASTRTGDQPQHF.

The chain links TRBV19 to TRBJ2-7, with 7 bases that match TRBD2. The germline CDR1 and CDR2 sequences are LNHDA and SQIVND (reference sequence). J gave up 2 bases and V 3 bases, and 4 bases lay outside the gene matches. This CDR3 has 14 amino acids. The CDR3 DNA reads as TGTGCCAGTAGTATGAAGGGACTAACCTACGAGCAGTACTTC. This gives the protein CASSMKGLTYEQYF.

The chain employs TRBV7-2 and TRBJ2-7; 11 bases align to TRBD2. CDR3 length: 14 amino acids. The junction had 3 bases not matched to a gene; V was cut back by 5 bases and J by 3 bases. Germline loops: CDR1 SGHTA, CDR2 FQGNSA. CDR3 coding DNA: TGTGCCAGCAGCGCAACTAGCGGGAGCTACGAGCAGTACTTC. It yields the protein CASSATSGSYEQYF. Drawing the rest from reference TRBV7-2 and TRBJ2-7, the complete variable domain is GAGVSQSPSNKVTEKGKDVELRCDPISGHTALYWYRQSLGQGLEFLIYFQGNSAPDKSGLPSDRFSAERTGGSVSTLTIQRTQQEDSAVYLCASSATSGSYEQYFGPGTRLTVT.

The chain couples TRBV7-8 to TRBJ2-7, with 8 positions matching TRBD1. The V gene's germline CDR1 is SGHVS and CDR2 FQNEAQ. This CDR3 is built from 14 residues. Trimming cost V 5 bases and J 6 bases; bases outside gene matches: 9. The CDR3 loop reads CASSQQGALGEQYF. The CDR3 bases are TGTGCCAGCAGCCAGCAGGGGGCGCTTGGCGAGCAGTACTTC.

The DNA for the CDR3 is TGTGCCTGGGTCTCAGAGGTCGAGACCCAGTACTTC. Residues: CAWVSEVETQYF. The chain combines TRBV30 with TRBJ2-5; D gene ambiguous. V was pared by 5 bases and J by 5 bases, with 12 bases between. Germline V gives CDR1 GTSNPN, CDR2 SVGIG (reference sequence). The CDR3 is 12 amino acids.

The rearrangement links TRBV4-3 to TRBJ2-7; no reliable D call. The V end lost 0 bases, the J end lost 8 bases, and 17 bases lay between the germline ends. This CDR3 comprises 15 residues. The germline V gene has CDR1 LGHNA and CDR2 YSLEER. This chain's CDR3 is CASSQDNTLLRQQYF. For the CDR3, the DNA is TGCGCCAGCAGCCAAGATAACACTTTACTACGGCAGCAGTACTTC.

This chain uses TRBV6-2 or TRBV6-3 with TRBJ2-5; weak D call: TRBD1 (6 bases). V was shortened by 2 bases and J by 5 bases, with 24 bases between the two germline ends. Germline V gene lookup returns CDR1 MNHEY and CDR2 SVGEGT. The CDR3 is 18 amino acids. The CDR3 nucleotides are TGTGCCAGCAGTTACCCGGACAGTTTGGAGAGCGCTGGGGAGACCCAGTACTTC. Its translation: CASSYPDSLESAGETQYF.

The rearrangement uses TRBV3-1 (or the pseudogene TRBV3-2) and TRBJ2-2; 10 nucleotides match TRBD2. Germline assignment: CDR1 LGHDT and CDR2 YNNKEL (reference sequence). The J segment lost 5 bases and the V segment lost 8 bases, leaving 2 bases of the junction unmatched. The CDR3 totals 13 residues. The CDR3 loop is CASATSGTGELFF. Here the CDR3 DNA reads TGTGCCAGCGCGACTAGCGGGACCGGGGAGCTGTTTTTT.

The rearrangement joins TRBV5-1 to TRBJ2-1, with TRBD2 matching over 7 bases. The germline CDR1 and CDR2 sequences are SGHRS and YFSETQ. V lost 4 bases and J lost 3; bases outside the gene matches: 7. The CDR3 length is 15 residues. The CDR3 DNA reads as TGCGCCAGCAGCCTGGCTAGCGGCGTCTACAATGAGCAGTTCTTC. It specifies CASSLASGVYNEQFF.